Only one count was recorded for the clone carrying this T cell receptor beta chain. Its antigen remains unidentified. This entry is derived from a study of cytomegalovirus exposure and HLA in healthy donors. Study conclusions and caveats: Three of the chains that were CMV-associated were confirmed in vitro to be specific for CMV antigens.

60 Vbeta and 13 Jbeta primers were used in PCR. Repertoires were generated with immunoSEQ multiplex PCR, while TCRdb's copy carries only in-frame clones and drops some. The sample has about 110,000 clones, 70% to 80% seen once. V lost 7 bases, J lost 4 bases, and 23 bases lay in between. Germline V gene sequence: CDR1 MNHEY, CDR2 SMNVEV (reference sequence). The CDR3 covers 17 residues. The receptor was derived from a woman in her late teens or twenties in good health and CMV-seropositive. The sequenced sample consisted of PBMCs. The J gene is TRBJ2-1, the V gene TRBV27; D is perhaps TRBD2 (6 bases). As DNA, the CDR3 is TGTGCCAGCACCCCGCCGCCGGGAGCGCCTTCGTACAATGAGCAGTTCTTC. Protein sequence: CASTPPPGAPSYNEQFF.